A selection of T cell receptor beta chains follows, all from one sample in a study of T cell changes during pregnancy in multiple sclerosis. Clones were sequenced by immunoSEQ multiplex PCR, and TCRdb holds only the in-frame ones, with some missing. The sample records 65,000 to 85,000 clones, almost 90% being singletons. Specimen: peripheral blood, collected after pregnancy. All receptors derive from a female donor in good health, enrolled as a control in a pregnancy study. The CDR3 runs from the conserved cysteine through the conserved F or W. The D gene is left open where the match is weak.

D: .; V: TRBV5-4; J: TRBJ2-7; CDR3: CASSHHLQTLTYEQYF; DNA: TGTGCCAGCAGCCACCATCTCCAGACTTTAACCTACGAGCAGTACTTC
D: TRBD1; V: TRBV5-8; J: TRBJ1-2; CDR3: CASSSQGAGGYTF; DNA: TGTGCCAGCAGCTCACAGGGGGCGGGTGGCTACACCTTC
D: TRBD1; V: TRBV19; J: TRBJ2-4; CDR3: CASSPDRVENIQYF; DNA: TGTGCCAGTAGTCCCGACAGGGTGGAAAACATTCAGTACTTC
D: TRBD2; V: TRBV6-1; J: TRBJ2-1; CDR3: CASSQLAGTHNEQFF; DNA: TGTGCCAGCAGTCAACTAGCGGGGACCCACAATGAGCAGTTCTTC
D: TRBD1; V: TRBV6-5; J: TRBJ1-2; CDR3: CASSSQGADGYTF; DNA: TGTGCCAGCAGTTCTCAGGGGGCGGATGGCTACACCTTC
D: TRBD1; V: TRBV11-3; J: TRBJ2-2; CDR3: CASSLRDRGAGELFF; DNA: TGTGCCAGCAGCTTAAGGGACAGGGGGGCCGGGGAGCTGTTTTTT
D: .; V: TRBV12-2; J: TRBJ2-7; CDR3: CASRVQGTVDYEQYF; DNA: TGTGCAAGTCGCGTTCAGGGGACCGTCGACTACGAGCAGTACTTC
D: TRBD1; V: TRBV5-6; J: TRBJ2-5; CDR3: CASLGQGETQYF; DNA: TGTGCCAGCCTCGGACAGGGAGAGACCCAGTACTTC
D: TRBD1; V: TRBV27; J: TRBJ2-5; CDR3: CASSTPDRGLETQYF; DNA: TGTGCCAGCAGTACCCCGGACAGGGGGCTGGAGACCCAGTACTTC
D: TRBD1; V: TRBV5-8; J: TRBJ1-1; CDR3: CASSLYGQGGTEAFF; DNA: TGTGCCAGCAGCTTGTACGGACAGGGAGGCACTGAAGCTTTCTTT
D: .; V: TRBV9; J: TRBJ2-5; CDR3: CASSRVDQETQYF; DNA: TGTGCCAGCAGCCGCGTGGACCAAGAGACCCAGTACTTC